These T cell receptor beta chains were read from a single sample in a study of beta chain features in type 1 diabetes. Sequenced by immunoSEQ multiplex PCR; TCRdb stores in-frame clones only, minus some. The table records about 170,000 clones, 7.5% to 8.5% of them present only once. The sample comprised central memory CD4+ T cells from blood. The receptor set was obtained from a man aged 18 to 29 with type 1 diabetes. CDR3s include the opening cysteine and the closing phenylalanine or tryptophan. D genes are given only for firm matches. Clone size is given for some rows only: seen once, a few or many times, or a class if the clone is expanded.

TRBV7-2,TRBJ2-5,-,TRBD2,TGTGCCAGCAGCTTGAGCGGGGGGGCCGGGTCGAAGACCCAGTACTTC,CASSLSGGAGSKTQYF
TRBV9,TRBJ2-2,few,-,TGTGCCAGCAGCACCCCCGGGCAGGGTGGAACCGGGGAGCTGTTTTTT,CASSTPGQGGTGELFF
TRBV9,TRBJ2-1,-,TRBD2,TGTGCCAGCAGCCCAGGACTAGCGTTGGGCTCCTACAATGAGCAGTTCTTC,CASSPGLALGSYNEQFF
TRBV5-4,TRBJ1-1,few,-,TGTGCCAGCAGCTTGTTCCCAGGGCAGAACATGAACACTGAAGCTTTCTTT,CASSLFPGQNMNTEAFF
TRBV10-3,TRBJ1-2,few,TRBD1,TGTGCCATCGCCGGACAGGCCCGCTATGGCTACACCTTC,CAIAGQARYGYTF
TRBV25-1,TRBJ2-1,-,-,TGTGCCAGCAGTGAGCGATACAATGAGCAGTTCTTC,CASSERYNEQFF
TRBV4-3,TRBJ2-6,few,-,TGCGCCAGCAGCCAAGGTCTTTTTGTTACTGGGGCCAACGTCCTGACTTTC,CASSQGLFVTGANVLTF
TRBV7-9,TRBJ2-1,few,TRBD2,TGTGCCAGCAGCTGGGGGACTAGTAGCGCCAATGAGCAGTTCTTC,CASSWGTSSANEQFF
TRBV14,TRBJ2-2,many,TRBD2,TGTGCCAGCCGGACTAGCGGGGTCGGCGGGGAGCTGTTTTTT,CASRTSGVGGELFF
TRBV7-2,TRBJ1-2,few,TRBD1,TGTGCCAGCAGCTTTACTCAGGGGGCGCAGGGCTACACCTTC,CASSFTQGAQGYTF
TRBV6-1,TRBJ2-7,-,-,TGTGCCAGCAATCTCCGACAGCTCTCCTACGAGCAGTACTTC,CASNLRQLSYEQYF
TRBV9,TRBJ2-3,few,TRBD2,TGTGCCAGCAGCGTAGACCCCTACGGGGGGACCACAGATACGCAGTATTTT,CASSVDPYGGTTDTQYF
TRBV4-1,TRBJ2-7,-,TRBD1,TGCGCCAGCAGCCAAGATTCGGGGGACAGGGGATCCTACGAGCAGTACTTC,CASSQDSGDRGSYEQYF
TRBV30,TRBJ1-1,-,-,TGTGCCTGGAGTGCCACGGGTACTGAAGCTTTCTTT,CAWSATGTEAFF
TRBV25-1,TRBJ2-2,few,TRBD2,TGTGCCAGCCCGGGGGTAGCGGGAGGTGGGGTGGAACTGTTTTTT,CASPGVAGGGVELFF
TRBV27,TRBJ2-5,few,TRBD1,TGTGCCAGCAGTCCGACCGGACAGGGCTTGCAGACCCAGTACTTC,CASSPTGQGLQTQYF
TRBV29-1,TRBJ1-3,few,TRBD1,TGCAGCGCCACCGGGACAGGGGAATGGGACACCATATATTTT,CSATGTGEWDTIYF
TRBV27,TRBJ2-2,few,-,TGTGCCAGCAGTTTATTGGGGACACTGCGGACCGGGGAGCTGTTTTTT,CASSLLGTLRTGELFF
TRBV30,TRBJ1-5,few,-,TGTGCCTGGAGTGTACGGGGGAATCAGCCCCAGCATTTT,CAWSVRGNQPQHF
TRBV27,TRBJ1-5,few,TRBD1,TGTGCCAGCAGTTTAGGGCAGGGGGCCCAGCCCCAGCATTTT,CASSLGQGAQPQHF
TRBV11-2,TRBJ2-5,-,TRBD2,TGTGCCAGCAGCCTTTTTACCGGGACTAGCCAAGAGACCCAGTACTTC,CASSLFTGTSQETQYF
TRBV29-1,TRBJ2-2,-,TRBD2,TGCAGCGTTGGCCTGGGACTAGCGGGGGGAAGGACCGGGGAGCTGTTTTTT,CSVGLGLAGGRTGELFF
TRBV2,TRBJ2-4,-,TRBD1,TGTGCCAGCAGTTCCCGGGACAGCATAAACATTCAGTACTTC,CASSSRDSINIQYF
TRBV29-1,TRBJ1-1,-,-,TGCAGCGCCGGGACTGTGAACACTGAAGCTTTCTTT,CSAGTVNTEAFF
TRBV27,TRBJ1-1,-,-,TGTGCCGCGTGTTCAGGGCTGGAGAACACTGAAGCTTTCTTT,CAACSGLENTEAFF
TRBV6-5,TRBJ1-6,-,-,TGTGCCAGCAGTTATGGCCTTCACCTCCACTTT,CASSYGLHLHF
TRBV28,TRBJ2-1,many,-,TGTGCCAGCAGTTTAGATCGCAGCAATGAGCAGTTCTTC,CASSLDRSNEQFF
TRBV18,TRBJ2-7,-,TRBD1,TGTGCCAGCTCACCGGGACAGGGACCCCACGAGCAGTACTTC,CASSPGQGPHEQYF
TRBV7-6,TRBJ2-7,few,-,TGTGCCAGCAGCTTACGTACCCAGGACAGTCGAGGCGAGCAGTACTTC,CASSLRTQDSRGEQYF
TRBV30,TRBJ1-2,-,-,TGTGCCTGGAGTGGGGGCGAGGGGGACTATGGCTACACCTTC,CAWSGGEGDYGYTF
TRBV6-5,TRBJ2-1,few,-,TGTGCCAGCAGCTCCTCCCTAGCTAGCAATGAGCAGTTCTTC,CASSSSLASNEQFF
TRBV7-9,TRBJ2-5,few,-,TGTGCCAGCAGCCCTCATGGGGGGGCCGGGGAGACCCAGTACTTC,CASSPHGGAGETQYF
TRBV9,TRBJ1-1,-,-,TGTGCCAGCAGCAAAACCAGGGGTGGAAACACTGAAGCTTTCTTT,CASSKTRGGNTEAFF
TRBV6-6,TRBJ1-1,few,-,TGTGCCAGCAGAGCCCGGTCCACCCAGAACACTGAAGCTTTCTTT,CASRARSTQNTEAFF
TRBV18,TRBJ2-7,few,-,TGTGCCAGCTCACCAATCCGTGGCAGGGGTGTAGACGAGCAGTACTTC,CASSPIRGRGVDEQYF
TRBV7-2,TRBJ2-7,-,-,TGTGCCAGCAGCTTAGATCTGGGGCTACACGAGCAGTACTTC,CASSLDLGLHEQYF
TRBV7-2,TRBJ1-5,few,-,TGTGCCAGCAGCCTCTGGACAGAGTTCGGTCAGCCCCAGCATTTT,CASSLWTEFGQPQHF
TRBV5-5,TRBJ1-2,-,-,TGTGCCAGCAGCCCAACAGGACCGCATCAGGGCTACACCTTC,CASSPTGPHQGYTF
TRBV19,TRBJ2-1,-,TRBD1,TGTGCCAGTAGATCGGGACAGGGCCGTTACAATGAGCAGTTCTTC,CASRSGQGRYNEQFF
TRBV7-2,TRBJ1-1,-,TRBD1,TGTGCCAGCAGCTTAGCGCCGGGGACAGGGAGGGCTGAAGCTTTCTTT,CASSLAPGTGRAEAFF